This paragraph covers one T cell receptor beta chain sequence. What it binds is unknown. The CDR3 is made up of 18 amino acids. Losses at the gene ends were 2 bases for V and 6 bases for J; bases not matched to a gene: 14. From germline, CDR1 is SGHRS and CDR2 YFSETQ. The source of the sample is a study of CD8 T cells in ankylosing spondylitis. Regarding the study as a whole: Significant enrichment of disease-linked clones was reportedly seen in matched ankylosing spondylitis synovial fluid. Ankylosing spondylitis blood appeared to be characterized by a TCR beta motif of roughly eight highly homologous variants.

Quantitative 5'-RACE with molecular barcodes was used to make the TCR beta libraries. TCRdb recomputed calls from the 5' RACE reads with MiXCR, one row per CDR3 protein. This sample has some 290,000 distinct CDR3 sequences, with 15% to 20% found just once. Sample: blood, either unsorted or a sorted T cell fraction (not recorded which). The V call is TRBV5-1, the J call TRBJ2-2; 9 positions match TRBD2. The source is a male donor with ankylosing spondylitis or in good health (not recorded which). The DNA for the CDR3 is TGCGCCAGCAGCTTTAGGTCCGGGACTAGCTTGAAGTCCGGGGAGCTGTTTTTT. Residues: CASSFRSGTSLKSGELFF.